This TCR beta chain came from a study of cytomegalovirus exposure and HLA in healthy donors. Study-level information: The same platform as the approximately 700 first-cohort repertoires was used for the 120 validation repertoires, a later analysis reported. Study-level results: Specificity of a few CMV-associated chains for CMV antigens was verified in vitro. Subsequent analysis revealed that first-cohort TCR clusters tended to co-occur in the 120 or so validation repertoires. Most TCR sequences were uncommon, yet certain public TCRs appeared in many donors.

Data came from immunoSEQ multiplex PCR; TCRdb stores just in-frame clones and leaves some out. The sample comprises roughly 100,000 clones, 88% of which are singletons, and about 2% rests with the top ten. This CDR3 is 11 amino acids long. Germline lookup yields CDR1 SQVTM and CDR2 ANQGSEA. Between the trimmed V and J ends, which lost 6 bases and 8 bases, there was a span of 13 bases. As concerns this clone: Antigen specificity is unknown.

The material sequenced was PBMCs. The receptor was derived from a woman in her late teens or twenties in good health and CMV-seropositive. V and J are TRBV29-1 and TRBJ1-2; D gene ambiguous. CDR3 bases: TGCAGCGTCCTCCAGTCGTGGGGCTACACCTTC. This gives the protein CSVLQSWGYTF.